A selection of T cell receptor beta chains follows, all from one sample in a study of blood T cell repertoires in COVID-19. Sequencing used immunoSEQ multiplex PCR; TCRdb keeps in-frame clones, though not all of them. Of 250,000 to 300,000 clones listed, roughly 90% were seen once; the top ten hold 2.2%. The sequenced sample consisted of peripheral blood. The receptors shown here come from a woman aged 25 to 39 with COVID-19, enrolled during active disease. The CDR3 runs from the conserved cysteine through the conserved F or W. A D gene is named only where the DNA matches it firmly. Clone size is given for some rows only: seen once, a few or many times, or a class if the clone is expanded.

clone_size: NA; d_call: TRBD1; v_call: TRBV4-1; j_call: TRBJ1-2; cdr3_nt: TGCGCCAGCAGCAAGGGACAGGGGAATTCTAACTATGGCTACACCTTC; cdr3_aa: CASSKGQGNSNYGYTF
clone_size: NA; d_call: NA; v_call: TRBV19; j_call: TRBJ1-1; cdr3_nt: TGTGCCAGTAGGGGCCCGGGGGACACTGAAGCTTTCTTT; cdr3_aa: CASRGPGDTEAFF
clone_size: NA; d_call: NA; v_call: TRBV30; j_call: TRBJ1-1; cdr3_nt: TGTGCCTGGACCCGGGTTCACACTGAAGCTTTCTTT; cdr3_aa: CAWTRVHTEAFF
clone_size: NA; d_call: TRBD1; v_call: TRBV7-8; j_call: TRBJ1-1; cdr3_nt: TGTGCCAGCAGCCCACGGGACAGGGTCCAGGAAGCTTTCTTT; cdr3_aa: CASSPRDRVQEAFF
clone_size: NA; d_call: NA; v_call: TRBV12-3/TRBV12-4; j_call: TRBJ2-5; cdr3_nt: TGTGCCAGCAGGCCTACAGGCCGAGAGACCCAGTACTTC; cdr3_aa: CASRPTGRETQYF
clone_size: once; d_call: NA; v_call: TRBV2; j_call: TRBJ2-3; cdr3_nt: TGTGCCAGCAAGGGGACACCAAACACAGATACGCAGTATTTT; cdr3_aa: CASKGTPNTDTQYF
clone_size: NA; d_call: TRBD2; v_call: TRBV14; j_call: TRBJ2-3; cdr3_nt: TGTGCCAGCAGCCGCCAAAGTCCCTCTTACGGGAGGGCCCTTCTTACGCAGTATTTT; cdr3_aa: CASSRQSPSYGRALLTQYF
clone_size: NA; d_call: NA; v_call: TRBV2; j_call: TRBJ2-7; cdr3_nt: TGTGCCAGCAGTGTCGACAGGACCCACGAGCAGTACTTC; cdr3_aa: CASSVDRTHEQYF
clone_size: once; d_call: NA; v_call: TRBV3-1/TRBV3-2; j_call: TRBJ1-1; cdr3_nt: TGTGCCAGCAGCCAAAGGGGACACCAGGGTAATGAAGCTTTCTTT; cdr3_aa: CASSQRGHQGNEAFF
clone_size: NA; d_call: NA; v_call: TRBV3-1/TRBV3-2; j_call: TRBJ2-1; cdr3_nt: TGTGCCAGCAGCCCAAGGATCGGGAGCGCTGAGCAGTTCTTC; cdr3_aa: CASSPRIGSAEQFF
clone_size: NA; d_call: NA; v_call: TRBV20-1; j_call: TRBJ2-3; cdr3_nt: TGCAGTGCTAGTGGGGTCGGGGATACGCAGTATTTT; cdr3_aa: CSASGVGDTQYF
clone_size: NA; d_call: NA; v_call: TRBV3-1/TRBV3-2; j_call: TRBJ2-7; cdr3_nt: TGTGCCAGCAGCCAAGGTTGGCAGGGGGGTTACGAGCAGTACTTC; cdr3_aa: CASSQGWQGGYEQYF
clone_size: NA; d_call: NA; v_call: TRBV6-5; j_call: TRBJ2-5; cdr3_nt: TGTGCCAGCAGGGATCATGGAGGCCAAGAGACCCAGTACTTC; cdr3_aa: CASRDHGGQETQYF
clone_size: NA; d_call: NA; v_call: TRBV19; j_call: TRBJ2-7; cdr3_nt: TGTGCCAGTAGCAGAAACGTCAGGGAAGGCTACGAGCAGTACTTC; cdr3_aa: CASSRNVREGYEQYF
clone_size: NA; d_call: NA; v_call: TRBV15; j_call: TRBJ1-4; cdr3_nt: TGTGCCACCCAGGACACACAGGGTAATGAAAAACTGTTTTTT; cdr3_aa: CATQDTQGNEKLFF
clone_size: NA; d_call: TRBD1; v_call: TRBV20-1; j_call: TRBJ2-4; cdr3_nt: TGCAGTGAGCAGGACAGGGGGCATCCGTACTTC; cdr3_aa: CSEQDRGHPYF
clone_size: NA; d_call: TRBD1; v_call: TRBV10-1; j_call: TRBJ1-1; cdr3_nt: TGCGCCAGCAGTAGGGACAGGGGGCTGGAGGGAGCTTTCTTT; cdr3_aa: CASSRDRGLEGAFF
clone_size: NA; d_call: TRBD1; v_call: TRBV30; j_call: TRBJ2-7; cdr3_nt: TGTGCCTGGAGTGTACCACGGGACAGGGGCCACGAGCAGTACTTC; cdr3_aa: CAWSVPRDRGHEQYF
clone_size: NA; d_call: TRBD1; v_call: TRBV6-5; j_call: TRBJ1-1; cdr3_nt: TGTGCCAGCAGCAAGACAGGGATAGCAGGTGAAGCTTTCTTT; cdr3_aa: CASSKTGIAGEAFF
clone_size: NA; d_call: TRBD2; v_call: TRBV10-3; j_call: TRBJ2-2; cdr3_nt: TGTGCCATCAGTGACACCGGGACTAGCGGGACCGGGGAGCTGTTTTTT; cdr3_aa: CAISDTGTSGTGELFF
clone_size: NA; d_call: TRBD1; v_call: TRBV6-5; j_call: TRBJ1-1; cdr3_nt: TGTGCCAGCAGTAAGGACAGGGTCACTGAAGCTTTCTTT; cdr3_aa: CASSKDRVTEAFF
clone_size: NA; d_call: NA; v_call: TRBV15; j_call: TRBJ2-5; cdr3_nt: TGTGCCACCGGCAGAGATCAATCCCAGACCCAGTACTTC; cdr3_aa: CATGRDQSQTQYF
clone_size: NA; d_call: NA; v_call: TRBV30; j_call: TRBJ2-1; cdr3_nt: TGTGCCTGGAGTGGAGCGGTTCAGTTCTTC; cdr3_aa: CAWSGAVQFF